This is a list of T cell receptor beta chains from one sample in a study of T cell clones after liver transplantation. TCRdb's table, derived via immunoSEQ multiplex PCR, lists solely in-frame clones and lacks some. Found here are 20,000 to 30,000 clones, approximately 68% of them singletons; the top ten hold 2.5% to 3.5%. This specimen consisted of CD4+ T cells from blood, obtained before liver transplant. These receptors all come from a human donor who received a liver transplant. The CDR3 runs from the conserved cysteine through the conserved F or W. The D gene is left open where the match is weak. The size of a clone is reported for some rows only, either as once, few or many, or as a class for expanded clones.

TRBJ1-2	.	TRBV5-2	.	CASKCCREYGGVRKTYGYTF	TGTGCCAGCAAATGTTGTAGAGAGTACGGAGGAGTACGAAAGACCTATGGCTACACCTTC
TRBJ2-1	TRBD1	TRBV6-6	.	CASSYSSGQNNEQFF	TGTGCCAGCAGTTACTCGTCGGGACAGAACAATGAGCAGTTCTTC
TRBJ2-7	TRBD1	TRBV2	.	CASSTGQGYEQYF	TGTGCCAGCAGCACAGGACAGGGTTACGAGCAGTACTTC
TRBJ2-5	TRBD1	TRBV5-5	.	CASSLTGGGQETQYF	TGTGCCAGCAGCTTGACAGGGGGTGGGCAAGAGACCCAGTACTTC
TRBJ1-3	.	TRBV5-1	.	CASRPGGSGNTIYF	TGCGCCAGCAGGCCCGGCGGCTCTGGAAACACCATATATTTT
TRBJ1-2	.	TRBV5-6	.	CASSLGSGAWNGYTF	TGTGCCAGCAGCTTGGGGTCAGGGGCTTGGAATGGCTACACCTTC
TRBJ2-2	TRBD2	TRBV7-2	.	CASLWTSGSPGELFF	TGTGCCAGCCTTTGGACTAGCGGGAGTCCCGGGGAGCTGTTTTTT
TRBJ2-3	.	TRBV5-5	.	CASSLRARAGDTQYF	TGTGCCAGCAGCTTGAGGGCTAGGGCCGGAGATACGCAGTATTTT
TRBJ1-2	.	TRBV29-1	few	CSVDSPRVDYGYTF	TGCAGCGTTGATAGTCCCAGGGTGGACTATGGCTACACCTTC
TRBJ2-2	.	TRBV11-3	.	CASSLGRGGELFF	TGTGCCAGCAGCTTAGGGCGGGGCGGGGAGCTGTTTTTT
TRBJ2-2	.	TRBV7-9	.	CASSLAGGDTGELFF	TGTGCCAGCAGCTTAGCGGGAGGCGACACCGGGGAGCTGTTTTTT
TRBJ2-2	.	TRBV6-5	.	CASSYGAVEPTGELFF	TGTGCCAGCAGTTATGGGGCAGTGGAACCCACCGGGGAGCTGTTTTTT
TRBJ2-3	.	TRBV9	.	CASSPEGATVSTDTQYF	TGTGCCAGCAGCCCCGAGGGCGCGACAGTTAGCACAGATACGCAGTATTTT
TRBJ2-5	.	TRBV9	.	CASSVLGASGMQETQYF	TGTGCCAGCAGCGTGTTGGGGGCCTCAGGGATGCAAGAGACCCAGTACTTC
TRBJ2-2	.	TRBV7-2	.	CASSSGQPSGGELFF	TGTGCCAGCAGCTCTGGACAGCCCTCCGGGGGGGAGCTGTTTTTT
TRBJ2-5	TRBD2	TRBV5-4	.	CATWTSGQFEETQYF	TGTGCCACCTGGACTAGCGGGCAGTTCGAGGAGACCCAGTACTTC
TRBJ1-1	.	TRBV6-5	.	CASSKTGRGNTEAFF	TGTGCCAGCAGTAAGACAGGCCGGGGGAACACTGAAGCTTTCTTT
TRBJ2-1	.	TRBV11-2	once	CASSPTRQNEQFF	TGTGCCAGCAGCCCCACGCGCCAAAATGAGCAGTTCTTC
TRBJ1-1	.	TRBV9	.	CASSVATGGPNTEAFF	TGTGCCAGCAGCGTAGCTACGGGGGGGCCCAACACTGAAGCTTTCTTT
TRBJ2-2	TRBD1	TRBV7-2	.	CASSLGQVGTGELFF	TGTGCCAGCAGCCTAGGACAGGTGGGAACCGGGGAGCTGTTTTTT
TRBJ1-1	TRBD1	TRBV5-1	.	CASSAPGGSEAFF	TGCGCCAGCAGCGCCCCAGGGGGCTCTGAAGCTTTCTTT
TRBJ1-2	.	TRBV5-1	.	CASSLGGSNYGYTF	TGCGCCAGCAGCTTGGGAGGCAGTAACTATGGCTACACCTTC
TRBJ2-1	.	TRBV6-6	.	CASSYSERAEQFF	TGTGCCAGCAGTTACTCAGAAAGGGCTGAGCAGTTCTTC
TRBJ2-2	.	TRBV6-1	.	CASSPRDGYTGELFF	TGTGCCAGCAGCCCCCGGGACGGCTACACCGGGGAGCTGTTTTTT
TRBJ2-5	.	TRBV19	.	CASSKTTGAQYF	TGTGCCAGTAGCAAGACTACGGGGGCCCAGTACTTC
TRBJ2-3	.	TRBV21-1	.	CASSKGQGTDTQYF	TGTGCCAGCAGCAAAGGACAGGGCACAGATACGCAGTATTTT
TRBJ1-1	TRBD1	TRBV7-2	few	CASSLGTGDTEAFF	TGTGCCAGCAGCTTGGGAACAGGGGACACTGAAGCTTTCTTT
TRBJ1-5	.	TRBV2	.	CASSADSYNQPQHF	TGTGCCAGCAGTGCGGACAGCTACAATCAGCCCCAGCATTTT
TRBJ2-1	TRBD1	TRBV14	.	CASSQLGQGYNEQFF	TGTGCCAGCAGCCAATTGGGACAGGGGTACAATGAGCAGTTCTTC
TRBJ2-3	.	TRBV11-3	.	CASSLTPETQYF	TGTGCCAGCAGCTTGACACCAGAAACGCAGTATTTT
TRBJ2-1	.	TRBV4-2	few	CASSQGDGIYNEQFF	TGTGCCAGCAGCCAAGGAGACGGGATATACAATGAGCAGTTCTTC
TRBJ2-5	TRBD1	TRBV5-8	.	CASRSGTGYQETQYF	TGTGCCAGCAGATCCGGGACAGGGTACCAAGAGACCCAGTACTTC
TRBJ1-6	.	TRBV10-3	.	CASSYRGAGSPLHF	TGTGCCAGCAGTTATCGGGGTGCTGGTTCACCCCTCCACTTT
TRBJ2-1	.	TRBV21-1	.	CASSSSFGGSDNEQFF	TGTGCCAGCAGCAGCTCTTTTGGCGGGAGCGACAATGAGCAGTTCTTC
TRBJ2-2	TRBD2	TRBV5-1	few	CASRLAGANGELFF	TGCGCCAGCAGGCTAGCGGGAGCTAACGGGGAGCTGTTTTTT
TRBJ2-7	TRBD1	TRBV10-3	few	CATKETTGVDEQYF	TGTGCCACCAAGGAAACTACAGGGGTGGACGAGCAGTACTTC
TRBJ2-2	.	TRBV2	medium-sized	CASSEVAVTGELFF	TGTGCCAGCAGCGAGGTAGCTGTAACCGGGGAGCTGTTTTTT
TRBJ1-1	TRBD1	TRBV19	.	CASSLLGTGLNTEAFF	TGTGCCAGTAGTCTTCTGGGGACAGGCCTTAACACTGAAGCTTTCTTT
TRBJ2-5	TRBD1	TRBV23-1	once	CASGPRDSQETQYF	TGCGCCAGCGGGCCCCGGGACAGCCAAGAGACCCAGTACTTC
TRBJ2-6	.	TRBV5-6	.	CASSLDAPGYSGANVLTF	TGTGCCAGCAGCTTGGATGCCCCGGGGTACTCTGGGGCCAACGTCCTGACTTTC
TRBJ1-4	TRBD1	TRBV28	.	CASREGTDVLNEKLFF	TGTGCCAGCAGAGAGGGGACAGACGTTCTTAATGAAAAACTGTTTTTT
TRBJ2-7	.	TRBV6-5	.	CASSSRVHGEQYF	TGTGCCAGCAGTAGTCGAGTTCATGGCGAGCAGTACTTC
TRBJ2-2	.	TRBV21-1	.	CASSSPSPNITTGELFF	TGTGCCAGCAGCAGCCCTTCCCCTAACATCACGACCGGGGAGCTGTTTTTT
TRBJ2-1	.	TRBV5-6	.	CASSLLPLGSYNEQFF	TGTGCCAGCAGCCTCCTCCCTTTGGGGTCCTACAATGAGCAGTTCTTC
TRBJ1-1	TRBD1	TRBV6-1	.	CASRDRAATEAFF	TGTGCCAGCAGAGACAGGGCAGCCACTGAAGCTTTCTTT
TRBJ1-5	.	TRBV6-5	.	CASSSGQFNQPQHF	TGTGCCAGCAGTTCCGGACAGTTCAATCAGCCCCAGCATTTT
TRBJ2-1	.	TRBV2	few	CASSERRGLTDDEQFF	TGTGCCAGCAGTGAAAGGAGGGGATTAACCGACGATGAGCAGTTCTTC